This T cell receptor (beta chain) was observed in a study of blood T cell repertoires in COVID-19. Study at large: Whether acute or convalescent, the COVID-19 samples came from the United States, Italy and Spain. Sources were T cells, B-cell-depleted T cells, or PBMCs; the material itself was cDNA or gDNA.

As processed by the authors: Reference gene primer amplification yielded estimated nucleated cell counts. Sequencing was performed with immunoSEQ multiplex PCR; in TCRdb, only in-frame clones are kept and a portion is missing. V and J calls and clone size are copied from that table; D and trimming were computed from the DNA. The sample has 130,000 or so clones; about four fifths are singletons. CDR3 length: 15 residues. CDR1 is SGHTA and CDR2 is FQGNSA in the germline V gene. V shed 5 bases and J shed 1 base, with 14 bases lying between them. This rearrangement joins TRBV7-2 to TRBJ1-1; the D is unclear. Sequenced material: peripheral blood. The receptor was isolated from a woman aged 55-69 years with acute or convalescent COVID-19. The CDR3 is CASSPRGQANTEAFF. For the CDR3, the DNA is TGTGCCAGCAGCCCACGTGGGCAGGCGAACACTGAAGCTTTCTTT.